One sample yielded the 6 T cell receptor beta chains listed below, sequenced in a study of T cell responses to AZD1222 COVID-19 vaccine. Using immunoSEQ multiplex PCR, the repertoire was profiled, and TCRdb retains in-frame clones only, with some absent. The sample lists roughly 150,000 clones, about 91% seen once, with under 2.5% in the top ten. The sequences come from peripheral blood, collected on day 0 of AZD1222 vaccination. Every receptor here comes from an adult in good health.

The chain has TRBV6-2 or TRBV6-3 and TRBJ1-2; D may be TRBD1 (6 bases). The length of the CDR3 is 16 residues. The V end lost 6 bases, the J end lost 3 bases, and 20 bases lay between the germline ends. CDR1 and CDR2 from the germline V gene are MNHEY and SVGEGT. CDR3 bases: TGTGCCAGCAGCTTTAGGGGGGCGCGTCTGGACTATGGCTACACCTTC. It codes for CASSFRGARLDYGYTF.

In nucleotides, the CDR3 is TGTGCCAGCAGCCGGGTCCCCAAGGATACGCAGTATTTT. It is translated as CASSRVPKDTQYF. The chain is built from TRBV5-4 and TRBJ2-3; D remains ambiguous. Per the germline V gene, CDR1 is SGHNT and CDR2 is YYREEE (reference sequence). The CDR3 sequence is 13 residues long. V lost 4 bases to trimming and J lost 6 bases, with 12 bases between them.

This chain joins TRBV9 and TRBJ2-1; TRBD1 or TRBD2 may be the D gene (6 bases each). The CDR3 runs 16 residues. V dropped 3 bases and J dropped 2 bases, with 15 bases sitting between them. Germline V gene lookup returns CDR1 SGDLS and CDR2 YYNGEE. The CDR3 DNA reads TGTGCCAGCAGCGGGGGCCTAGGGGGGACCTACAATGAGCAGTTCTTC. Protein sequence: CASSGGLGGTYNEQFF. The whole variable domain, filled in from reference TRBV9 and TRBJ2-1, reads DSGVTQTPKHLITATGQRVTLRCSPRSGDLSVYWYQQSLDQGLQFLIQYYNGEERAKGNILERFSAQQFPDLHSELNLSSLELGDSALYFCASSGGLGGTYNEQFFGPGTRLTVL.

CDR3 loop: CASSLNTASLYQETQYF. CDR3 in DNA: TGTGCCAGCAGCTTAAATACTGCCAGTCTGTACCAAGAGACCCAGTACTTC. The chain uses TRBV7-2 and TRBJ2-5; unclear D gene. V lost 2 bases to trimming and J lost 0 bases, with 16 bases between them. Germline CDR1 and CDR2: SGHTA and FQGNSA. The CDR3 covers 17 residues.

The chain has TRBV7-9 and TRBJ1-3; unclear D gene. The CDR3 totals 15 residues. Germline V gene sequence: CDR1 SEHNR, CDR2 FQNEAQ (reference sequence). With 5 bases removed from V and 0 bases from J, the gap between germline ends came to 11 bases. CDR3 bases: TGTGCCAGCAGCCAAGGCGTGATCTCTGGAAACACCATATATTTT. Encoded protein: CASSQGVISGNTIYF.

This chain joins TRBV27 and TRBJ2-7; a possible D gene is TRBD2 (6 bases). This CDR3 has 13 amino acids. V was pared by 4 bases and J by 7 bases, with 14 bases between. From germline, CDR1 is MNHEY and CDR2 SMNVEV (reference sequence). The CDR3 DNA follows: TGTGCCAGCAGTTGGGGGGAGTATGGGGAGCAGTACTTC. It encodes CASSWGEYGEQYF.